The clone carrying this T cell receptor beta chain was recorded a few times. Its target is not known. The data were taken from a study of vaccination and CD4 T cells after COVID-19. In the study overall: Control cultures were supplied with a CEFX pool, an HIV-1 Nef pool, or no peptide at all. General observations from the study: Among reactive clones from convalescent patients, a median about 90% appeared only post-vaccination.

The junction had 3 bases not matched to a gene; V was cut back by 3 bases and J by 4 bases. Germline loops: CDR1 DFQATT, CDR2 SNEGSKA (reference sequence). The CDR3 consists of 13 residues. As to treatment: roughly 11-day PBMC culture with coronavirus spike peptide pools or control peptides (ViraFEST assay). Isolation of CD4+ T cells by negative selection took place after more than 9 days of culture. The Oncomine TCR Beta short-read assay sequenced DNA from cultured CD4+ T cells. Someone extracted genomic DNA from cultured CD4+ T cells. MiXCR, run by TCRdb on the PCR reads, gives a single entry per CDR3 protein. The table shows about 9,100 distinct CDR3 sequences, with roughly 61% occurring only once.

V and J are TRBV20-1 and TRBJ1-5; 7 bases line up with TRBD1. This TCR was sampled from a human donor with COVID-19. The sequenced sample was cultured CD4+ T cells from blood, obtained after SARS-CoV-2 vaccination. The CDR3 DNA follows: TGCAGTGCTAGCTGGGACAGTAATCAGCCCCAGCATTTT. This sequence encodes CSASWDSNQPQHF.